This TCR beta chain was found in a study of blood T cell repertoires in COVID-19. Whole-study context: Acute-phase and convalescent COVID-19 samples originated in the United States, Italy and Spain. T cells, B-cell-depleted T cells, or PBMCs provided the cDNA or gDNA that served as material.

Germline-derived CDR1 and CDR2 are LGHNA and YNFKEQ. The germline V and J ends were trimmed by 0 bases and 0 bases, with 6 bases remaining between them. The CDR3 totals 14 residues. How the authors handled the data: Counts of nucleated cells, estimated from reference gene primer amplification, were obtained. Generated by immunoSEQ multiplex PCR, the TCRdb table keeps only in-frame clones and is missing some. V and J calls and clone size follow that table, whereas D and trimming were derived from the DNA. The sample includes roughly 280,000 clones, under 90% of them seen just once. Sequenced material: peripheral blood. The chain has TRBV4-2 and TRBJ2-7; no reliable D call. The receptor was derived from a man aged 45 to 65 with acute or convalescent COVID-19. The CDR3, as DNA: TGTGCCAGCAGCCAAGATGCTAGCTCCTACGAGCAGTACTTC. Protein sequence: CASSQDASSYEQYF.